This T cell receptor (beta chain) was sequenced for a study of blood T cell repertoires in COVID-19. Study context: Acute and convalescent COVID-19 specimens originated in the United States, Italy and Spain. Nucleic acid was either cDNA or gDNA, and it came from T cells, B-cell-depleted T cells, or PBMCs.

Germline CDR1 SGHRS, CDR2 YFSETQ. This CDR3 is built from 16 residues. With 0 bases removed from V and 0 bases from J, the gap between germline ends came to 9 bases. As originally analysed: Amplification of reference gene primers provided the estimated nucleated cell counts. The protocol was immunoSEQ multiplex PCR, while the TCRdb copy is restricted to in-frame clones and leaves out a portion. V, J and clone size are those of that table, while D and trimming were read from the DNA. The data show 140,000 or so clones, around 77% seen once. The chain combines TRBV5-1 with TRBJ1-4; no definite D call. The material sequenced was peripheral blood. The source of this sequence is a middle-aged man with active or convalescent COVID-19. The CDR3 DNA sequence: TGCGCCAGCAGCTTGGACAGCTTTACAACTAATGAAAAACTGTTTTTT. This sequence encodes CASSLDSFTTNEKLFF.